Only a few counts were recorded for the clone carrying this TCR beta chain. As yet, its antigen is unknown. Treatment in this sample: around 19 received Ad26.COV2.S at low or high dose, single or two shots; roughly five received placebo; per-sample allocation not given. Specimens were obtained on day 63 following the first vaccine or placebo injection. The data originate from a study of Ad26.COV2.S vaccination and SARS-CoV-2 variants. General study results and limits: The study found similar non-spike TCR breadth in vaccine and placebo recipients. Measurements of TCR breadth and depth may have given underestimates of the total T cell responses.

The data were produced by immunoSEQ multiplex PCR, yet TCRdb's version contains in-frame clones alone and is incomplete. This sample yields about 440,000 clones, of which about 92% are seen a single time; approximately 4.3% belongs to the top ten. The receptor comes from a person between 18 and 65 years old who received the Ad26.COV2.S COVID-19 vaccine or a placebo. This material consisted of peripheral blood, taken in a trial of Ad26.COV2.S vaccine versus placebo.

DNA for the CDR3: TGTGCCATCAGCACTAAAGGAATCGATGAGCAGTTCTTC. Protein: CAISTKGIDEQFF. V and J are TRBV10-3 and TRBJ2-1; D is ambiguous. The CDR3 covers 13 residues. Germline V gene data show CDR1 as ENHRY and CDR2 as SYGVKD. Trimming pared 6 bases from V and 8 bases from J, leaving 14 bases between.